This T cell receptor (beta chain) derives from a study of cytomegalovirus exposure and HLA in healthy donors. Trimming pared 5 bases from V and 9 bases from J, leaving 20 bases between. Per germline, CDR1 LNHDA and CDR2 SQIVND (reference sequence). The CDR3 covers 15 residues. 13 Jbeta primers and 60 Vbeta primers were used for the PCR. In the authors' workflow: Unique TCR beta chains numbered roughly 84 million in a later analysis, with roughly 11 million shared. Profiled with immunoSEQ multiplex PCR; TCRdb holds only in-frame clones, not every one. V and J calls and clone size come straight from that table; D and trimming were deduced from the DNA. This sample has 130,000 or so clones, with more than 60% found just once.

The chain combines TRBV19 with TRBJ2-1, with D maybe TRBD2 (6 bases). Sequenced input: PBMCs. This TCR was sampled from a woman between 18 and 30 years old in good health and CMV-seronegative. CDR3 loop: CASSLLARESSEQFF. The CDR3 DNA reads TGTGCCAGTAGTCTACTAGCCCGGGAGTCGAGTGAGCAGTTCTTC.